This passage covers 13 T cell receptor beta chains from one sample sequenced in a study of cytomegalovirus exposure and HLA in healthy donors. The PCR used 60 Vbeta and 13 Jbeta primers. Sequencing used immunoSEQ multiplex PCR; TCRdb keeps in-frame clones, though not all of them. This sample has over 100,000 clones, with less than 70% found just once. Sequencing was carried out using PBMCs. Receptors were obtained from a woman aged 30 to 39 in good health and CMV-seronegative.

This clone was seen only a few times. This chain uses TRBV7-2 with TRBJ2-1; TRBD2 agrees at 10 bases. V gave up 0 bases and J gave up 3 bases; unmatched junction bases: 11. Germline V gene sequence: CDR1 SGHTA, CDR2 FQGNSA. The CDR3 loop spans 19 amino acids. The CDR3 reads CASSLALLAGVPSYNEQFF. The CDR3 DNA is TGTGCCAGCAGCTTAGCCCTCCTAGCGGGAGTCCCCAGCTACAATGAGCAGTTCTTC.

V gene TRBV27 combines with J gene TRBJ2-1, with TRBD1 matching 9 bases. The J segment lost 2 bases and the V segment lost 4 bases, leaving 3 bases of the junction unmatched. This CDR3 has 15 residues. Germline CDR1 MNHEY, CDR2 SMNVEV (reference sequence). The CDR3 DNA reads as TGTGCCAGCAGTTACGGACAGGGGACCTACAATGAGCAGTTCTTC. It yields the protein CASSYGQGTYNEQFF.

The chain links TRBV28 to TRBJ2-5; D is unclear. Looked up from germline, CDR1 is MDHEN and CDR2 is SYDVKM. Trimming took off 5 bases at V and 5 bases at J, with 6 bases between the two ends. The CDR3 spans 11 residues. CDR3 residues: CASSIRETQYF. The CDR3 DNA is TGTGCCAGCAGTATTCGGGAGACCCAGTACTTC.

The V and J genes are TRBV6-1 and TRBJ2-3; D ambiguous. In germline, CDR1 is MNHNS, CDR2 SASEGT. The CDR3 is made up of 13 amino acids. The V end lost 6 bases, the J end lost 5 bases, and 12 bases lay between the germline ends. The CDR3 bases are TGTGCCAGCAGGGAGCTAGGCGGAGATACGCAGTATTTT. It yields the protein CASRELGGDTQYF.

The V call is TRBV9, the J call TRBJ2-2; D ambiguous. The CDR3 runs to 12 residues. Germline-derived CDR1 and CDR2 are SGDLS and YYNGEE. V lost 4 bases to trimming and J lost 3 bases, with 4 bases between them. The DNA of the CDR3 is TGTGCCAGCAGCCAGGACACCGGGGAGCTGTTTTTT. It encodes CASSQDTGELFF.

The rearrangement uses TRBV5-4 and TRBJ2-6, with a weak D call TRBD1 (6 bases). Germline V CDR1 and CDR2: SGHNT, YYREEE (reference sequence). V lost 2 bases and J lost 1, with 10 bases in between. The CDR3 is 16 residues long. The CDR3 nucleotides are TGTGCCAGCAGCTTCGGGACAAAGTCTGGGGCCAACGTCCTGACTTTC. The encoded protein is CASSFGTKSGANVLTF.

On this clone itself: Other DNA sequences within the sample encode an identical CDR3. The CDR3 here is CASSLSPLAGAGANVLTF. As DNA, the CDR3 is TGTGCCAGCAGTTTATCTCCTCTAGCGGGGGCGGGGGCCAACGTCCTGACTTTC. The chain combines TRBV27 with TRBJ2-6; 10 nucleotides line up with TRBD2. The CDR3 consists of 18 residues. Germline trimming cut 0 bases from V and 4 bases from J; bases unmatched to any gene: 6. Germline V gene data show CDR1 as MNHEY and CDR2 as SMNVEV (reference sequence). The entire variable domain, with the rest obtained from reference TRBV27 and TRBJ2-6, is as follows: EAQVTQNPRYLITVTGKKLTVTCSQNMNHEYMSWYRQDPGLGLRQIYYSMNVEVTDKGDVPEGYKVSRKEKRNFPLILESPSPNQTSLYFCASSLSPLAGAGANVLTFGAGSRLTVL.

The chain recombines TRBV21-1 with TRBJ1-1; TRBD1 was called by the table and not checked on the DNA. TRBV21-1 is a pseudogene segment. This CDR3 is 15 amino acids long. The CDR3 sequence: CASSILAGGRTEAFF. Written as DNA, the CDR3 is TGTGCCAGCAGCATTCTCGCAGGGGGACGTACTGAAGCTTTCTTT.

The CDR3 nucleotides read TGCGCCAGCAGCTCCCCACTAGCGGGAGAGTCCTACAATGAGCAGTTCTTC. Residues: CASSSPLAGESYNEQFF. The chain recombines TRBV5-1 with TRBJ2-1; TRBD2 aligns across 11 bases. J was trimmed by 1 base and V by 3 bases; bases with no gene match: 6. The CDR3 sequence is 17 residues long. CDR1 and CDR2 from the germline V gene are SGHRS and YFSETQ. The whole variable domain, filled in from reference TRBV5-1 and TRBJ2-1, reads KAGVTQTPRYLIKTRGQQVTLSCSPISGHRSVSWYQQTPGQGLQFLFEYFSETQRNKGNFPGRFSGRQFSNSRSEMNVSTLELGDSALYLCASSSPLAGESYNEQFFGPGTRLTVL.

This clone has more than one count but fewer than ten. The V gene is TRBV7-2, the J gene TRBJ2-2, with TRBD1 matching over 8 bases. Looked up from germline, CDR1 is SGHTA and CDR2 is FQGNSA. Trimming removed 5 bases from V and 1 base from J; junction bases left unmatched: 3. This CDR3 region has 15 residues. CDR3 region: CASSVQGGNTGELFF. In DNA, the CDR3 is TGTGCCAGCAGCGTACAGGGGGGGAACACCGGGGAGCTGTTTTTT.

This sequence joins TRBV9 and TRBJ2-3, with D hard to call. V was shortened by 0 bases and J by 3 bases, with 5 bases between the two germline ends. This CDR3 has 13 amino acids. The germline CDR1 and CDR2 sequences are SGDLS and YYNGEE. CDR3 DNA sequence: TGTGCCAGCAGCGTAGTCAGTACAGATACGCAGTATTTT. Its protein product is CASSVVSTDTQYF.

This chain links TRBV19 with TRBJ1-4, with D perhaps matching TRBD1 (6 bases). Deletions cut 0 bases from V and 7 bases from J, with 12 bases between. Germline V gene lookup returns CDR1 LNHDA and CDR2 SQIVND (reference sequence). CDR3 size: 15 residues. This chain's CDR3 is CASSIEGARGEKLFF. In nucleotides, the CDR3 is TGTGCCAGTAGTATAGAGGGGGCACGAGGTGAAAAACTGTTTTTT.

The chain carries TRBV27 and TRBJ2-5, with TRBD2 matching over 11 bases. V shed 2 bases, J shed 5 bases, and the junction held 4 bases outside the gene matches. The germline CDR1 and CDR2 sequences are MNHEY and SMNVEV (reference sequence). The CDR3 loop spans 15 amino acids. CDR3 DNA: TGTGCCAGCAGTTTAACTAGCGGGAGCTGGGAGACCCAGTACTTC. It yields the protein CASSLTSGSWETQYF.